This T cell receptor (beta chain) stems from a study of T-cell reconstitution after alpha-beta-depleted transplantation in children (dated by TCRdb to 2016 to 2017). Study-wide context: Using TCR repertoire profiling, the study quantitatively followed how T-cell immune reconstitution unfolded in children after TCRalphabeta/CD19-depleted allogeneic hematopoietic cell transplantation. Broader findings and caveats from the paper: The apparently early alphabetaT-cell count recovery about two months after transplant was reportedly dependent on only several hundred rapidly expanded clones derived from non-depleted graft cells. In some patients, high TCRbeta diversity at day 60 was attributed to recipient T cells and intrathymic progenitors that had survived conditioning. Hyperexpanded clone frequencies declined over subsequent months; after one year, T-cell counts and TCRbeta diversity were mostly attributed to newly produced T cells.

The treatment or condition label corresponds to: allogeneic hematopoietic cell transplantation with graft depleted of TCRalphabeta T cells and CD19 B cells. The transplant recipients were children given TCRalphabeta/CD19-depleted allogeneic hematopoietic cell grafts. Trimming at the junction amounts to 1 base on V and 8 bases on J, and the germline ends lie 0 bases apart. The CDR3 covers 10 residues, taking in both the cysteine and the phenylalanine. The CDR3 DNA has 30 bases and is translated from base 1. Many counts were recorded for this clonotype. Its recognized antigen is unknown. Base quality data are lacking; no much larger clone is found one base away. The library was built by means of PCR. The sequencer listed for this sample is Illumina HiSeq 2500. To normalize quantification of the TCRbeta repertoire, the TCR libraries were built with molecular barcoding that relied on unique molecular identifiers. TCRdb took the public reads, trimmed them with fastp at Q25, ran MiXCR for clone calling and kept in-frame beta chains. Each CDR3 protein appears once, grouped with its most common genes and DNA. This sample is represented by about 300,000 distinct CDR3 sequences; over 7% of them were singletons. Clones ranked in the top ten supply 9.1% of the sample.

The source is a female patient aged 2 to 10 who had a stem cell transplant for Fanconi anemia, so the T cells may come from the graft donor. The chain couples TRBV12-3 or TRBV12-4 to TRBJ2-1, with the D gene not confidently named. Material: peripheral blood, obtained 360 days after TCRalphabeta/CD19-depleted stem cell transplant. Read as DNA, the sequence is TGTGCCAGCAGTTTAGATGAGCAGTTCTTC. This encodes CASSLDEQFF.